The sequence of this TCR beta chain was determined in a study of OX40 agonist ivuxolimab in advanced cancers. Study-level background: Ivuxolimab was a fully human IgG2 agonistic monoclonal antibody targeting the costimulatory receptor OX40 (CD134). Partial responses occurred in three dose-escalation patients: two with cutaneous melanoma and one with hepatocellular carcinoma. Intravenous ivuxolimab was administered to patients every 2 weeks at six dose levels: 0.01, 0.1, 0.3, 1.5, 3 and 10 mg/kg. The purpose of peripheral TCRbeta sequencing was to test whether ivuxolimab changed TCR sequence diversity and led to clonal T-cell expansion. The paper describes the monotherapy dose-escalation part (N = 52 patients) of the phase I trial of ivuxolimab. Patients were allowed to have had prior anti-PD-1, anti-PD-L1 or anti-CTLA-4 therapy, and approximately 39% of the dose-escalation patients had been treated with checkpoint inhibitors. In the dose-escalation cohort, around 80% of patients were male, and the mean age was roughly 56 years with a range of roughly 20 to 79. Of the 50 or so patients in dose escalation, some 19 had hepatocellular carcinoma, some 15 had melanoma, 9 had renal cell carcinoma and 9 had head and neck cancer. The research as a whole found: The antigen specificity of the clonally expanded peripheral T cells was not determined. In the 0.1-3.0 mg/kg groups, partial responders were among the patients with the lowest normalized peripheral clonal expansion, particularly in CD8+ T cells. Low levels of normalized T-cell clonal expansion were also seen in some patients who did not respond. After ivuxolimab, CD8+ T cells had more expanded clones than CD4+ T cells on average. At doses of 0.1 to 3.0 mg/kg, clonal expansion of both CD4+ and CD8+ T cells in blood was seen between baseline and week 6.

Points on this clone: Its antigen remains undetermined. No qualities accompany the bases; no much larger clone lies one base away.

The trial excluded patients who had a history of autoimmune disease or were on systemic immunosuppression. Peripheral blood for TCR sequencing was collected from all dose cohorts at baseline, on cycle 4 day 1, and on cycle 7 day 1. The samples were drawn from a first-in-human, open-label, multicenter phase I dose-escalation trial of ivuxolimab. Adults with locally advanced or metastatic melanoma, renal cell carcinoma, hepatocellular carcinoma or head and neck squamous cell carcinoma were enrolled in the trial. Before TCR sequencing, CD4+ and CD8+ T cells were separately sorted from peripheral blood. To sequence the TCRbeta CDR3 region, genomic DNA was isolated from the sorted cells. TCRbeta CDR3 regions were sequenced using the immunoSEQ Assay. TCRdb retrieved this table from immuneACCESS and kept in-frame rearrangements only. Not all clones are present; in checked studies, unresolved V genes account for under half, and no reason is known for the remainder. This sample comprises tens of thousands of clones, roughly 80% of them detected only once. In total, the top ten clones hold 1.9% of the sample.

The CDR3 numbers 12 residues from cysteine through phenylalanine. Only the CDR3 portion is preserved as DNA: 36 bases, with reading frame beginning at the first base. V lost 3 bases and J lost 5 bases; the stretch between them is 7 bases long. In the germline V gene (reference sequence), CDR1 corresponds to SGHAT and CDR2 to FQDESV. Material: CD4+ or CD8+ T cells sorted from blood, obtained in a trial of the OX40 agonist ivuxolimab. The source is an adult with an advanced solid tumor such as melanoma, head and neck, liver or kidney cancer. In this chain, TRBV11-1 is recombined with TRBJ1-2; confidence is insufficient to name the D gene. CDR3 protein: CASSFESYGYTF. The nucleotide sequence is given as TGTGCCAGCAGCTTTGAATCTTATGGCTACACCTTC. The full variable domain, completed from the reference TRBV11-1 and TRBJ1-2 proteins outside the CDR3, reads EAEVAQSPRYKITEKSQAVAFWCDPISGHATLYWYRQILGQGPELLVQFQDESVVDDSQLPKDRFSAERLKGVDSTLKIQPAELGDSAMYLCASSFESYGYTFGSGTRLTVV.